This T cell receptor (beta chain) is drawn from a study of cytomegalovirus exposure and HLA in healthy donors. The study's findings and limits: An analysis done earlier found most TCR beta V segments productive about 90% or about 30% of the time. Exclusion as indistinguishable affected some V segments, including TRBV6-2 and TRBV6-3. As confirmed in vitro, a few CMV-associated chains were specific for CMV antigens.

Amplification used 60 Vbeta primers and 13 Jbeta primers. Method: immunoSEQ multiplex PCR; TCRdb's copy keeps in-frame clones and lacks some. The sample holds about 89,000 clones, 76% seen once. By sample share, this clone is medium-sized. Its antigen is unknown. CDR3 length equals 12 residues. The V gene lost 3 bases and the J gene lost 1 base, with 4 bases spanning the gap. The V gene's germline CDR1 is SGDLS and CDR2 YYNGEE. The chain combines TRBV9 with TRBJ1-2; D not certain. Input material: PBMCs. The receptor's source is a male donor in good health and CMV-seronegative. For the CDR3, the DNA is TGTGCCAGCAGCGCGAGTAACTATGGCTACACCTTC. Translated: CASSASNYGYTF.